This T cell receptor (beta chain) was observed in a study of identical twins. One entry per CDR3 protein results from TCRdb running MiXCR on the 5' RACE reads. The data hold around 300,000 distinct CDR3 sequences, with roughly 8.6% observed a single time. This clonotype was seen ten or more times. CDR1 and CDR2 (germline): KGHDR, SFDVKD. The CDR3 covers 11 residues. Trimming stripped 9 bases from V and 12 bases from J, with 15 bases between. The same specimen was also included in a second study, on yellow fever vaccine responses in identical twins.

This sequence was found in a woman younger than 35 in good health. Sequencing was carried out using memory (CD45RO+) T cells sorted from blood. The chain links TRBV24-1 to TRBJ2-3, with D tentatively TRBD1 or TRBD2 (5 bases each). DNA for the CDR3: TGTGCCACCGCAGAGGGGACCAGACAGTATTTT. Encoded protein: CATAEGTRQYF.